The 8 T cell receptor beta chains presented below share a single source sample, sequenced in a study of blood T cell repertoires in COVID-19 (TCRdb year 2020). The library was produced with the immunoSEQ multiplex PCR assay. Entries here come from immuneACCESS through TCRdb and include only in-frame sequences with V and J called. Some clones fail to appear in such tables; in the studies checked, an unresolved V gene covers under half of the shortfall, and the cause of the remainder is unknown. The sample table contains approximately 350,000 clones; only one count was recorded for around 92% of them. Of the sample, 1% to 1.5% is held by the ten largest clones. Material for sequencing was peripheral blood. The receptors were gathered from a man in his forties or fifties with acute or convalescent COVID-19.

This clone was picked up many times. This chain joins TRBV11-2 and TRBJ2-7, with D maybe TRBD2 (6 bases). Trimming took off 6 bases at V and 2 bases at J, with 14 bases between the two ends. The CDR3 length is 14 residues. Germline-derived CDR1 and CDR2 are SGHAT and FQNNGV. The DNA of the CDR3 is TGTGCCAGCAGGGGGATCGGAGGGACCTACGAGCAGTACTTC. Its protein is CASRGIGGTYEQYF.

The chain couples TRBV11-3 to TRBJ2-3, with a weak D call TRBD1 (5 bases). There are 15 residues in the CDR3. The V end lost 1 base, the J end lost 1 base, and 9 bases lay between the germline ends. Looked up from germline, CDR1 is SGHNT and CDR2 is YENEEA. The CDR3 DNA is TGTGCCAGCAGCTTAGGACAGCTGGGCACAGATACGCAGTATTTT. It specifies CASSLGQLGTDTQYF.

The chain couples TRBV18 to TRBJ2-1; D is unresolved. Germline CDR1 KGHSH, CDR2 LQKENI. The CDR3 length is 12 residues. Trimming stripped 3 bases from V and 10 bases from J, with 10 bases between. The CDR3 DNA reads TGTGCCAGCTCACCGCAGGAATACGAGCAGTTCTTC. This translates into CASSPQEYEQFF. The full variable domain, rest sourced from reference TRBV18 and TRBJ2-1, is NAGVMQNPRHLVRRRGQEARLRCSPMKGHSHVYWYRQLPEEGLKFMVYLQKENIIDESGMPKERFSAEFPKEGPSILRIQQVVRGDSAAYFCASSPQEYEQFFGPGTRLTVL.

The V and J genes are TRBV10-3 and TRBJ1-2, with a possible D match to TRBD1 (5 bases). Germline CDR1 reads ENHRY; CDR2 reads SYGVKD. With 5 bases removed from V and 2 bases from J, the gap between germline ends came to 18 bases. The CDR3 sequence is 16 residues long. CDR3 sequence (DNA): TGTGCCATCAGTCCATCAGTGTTGGGGGGAAACTATGGCTACACCTTC. Translated: CAISPSVLGGNYGYTF.

The rearrangement joins TRBV6-5 to TRBJ1-5; D not resolved. V was pared by 6 bases and J by 3 bases, with 9 bases between. The CDR3 is 13 amino acids. Germline V gene lookup returns CDR1 MNHEY and CDR2 SVGAGI. The CDR3 sequence is CASRKELNQPQHF. Written as DNA, the CDR3 is TGTGCCAGCAGGAAGGAGCTCAATCAGCCCCAGCATTTT.

The chain employs TRBV30 and TRBJ1-5; TRBD1 agrees at 7 bases. This CDR3 is built from 13 residues. Looked up from germline, CDR1 is GTSNPN and CDR2 is SVGIG (reference sequence). Losses at the gene ends were 5 bases for V and 2 bases for J; bases not matched to a gene: 3. The CDR3 nucleotides are TGTGCCTGGGCCACAGGGGGCAATCAGCCCCAGCATTTT. Amino acids: CAWATGGNQPQHF.

J is TRBJ2-3 and V is TRBV28; 9 nucleotides agree with TRBD2. CDR1 and CDR2 from the germline V gene are MDHEN and SYDVKM. V was clipped by 6 bases and J by 3 bases; unmatched bases: 7. This CDR3 spans 15 amino acids. CDR3 nucleotide sequence: TGTGCCAGCAGCGGTAGCGGGGGCCAAACAGATACGCAGTATTTT. Translation: CASSGSGGQTDTQYF.

This chain uses TRBV18 with TRBJ1-6; TRBD1 aligns across 9 bases. The CDR3 spans 17 residues. CDR1 and CDR2 (germline): KGHSH, LQKENI. Trimming at V came to 3 bases and at J to 5 bases, leaving 8 bases not matched to a gene. The CDR3 DNA follows: TGTGCCAGCTCACCCGAGCTGGGACAGGGAAATAATTCACCCCTCCACTTT. It translates to CASSPELGQGNNSPLHF.